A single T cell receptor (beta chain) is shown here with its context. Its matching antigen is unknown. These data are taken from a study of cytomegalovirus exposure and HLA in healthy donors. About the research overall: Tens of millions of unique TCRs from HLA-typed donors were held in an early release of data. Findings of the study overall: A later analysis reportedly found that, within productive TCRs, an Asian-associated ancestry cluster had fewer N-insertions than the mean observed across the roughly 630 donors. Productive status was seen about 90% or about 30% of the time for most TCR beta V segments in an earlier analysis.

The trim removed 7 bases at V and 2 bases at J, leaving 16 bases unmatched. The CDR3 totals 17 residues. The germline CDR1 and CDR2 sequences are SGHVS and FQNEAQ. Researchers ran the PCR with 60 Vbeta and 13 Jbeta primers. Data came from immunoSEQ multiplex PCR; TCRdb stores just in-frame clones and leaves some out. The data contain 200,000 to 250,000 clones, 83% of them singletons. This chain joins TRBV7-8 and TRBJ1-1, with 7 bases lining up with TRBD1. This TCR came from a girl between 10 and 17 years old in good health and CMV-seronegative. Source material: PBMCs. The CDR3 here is CASTDQRDYRGNTEAFF. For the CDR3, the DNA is TGTGCCAGCACCGACCAACGTGATTACAGGGGTAACACTGAAGCTTTCTTT.